Listed below are T cell receptor beta chains from one sample, sequenced in a study of shared clonotypes between healthy human individuals. TCRdb keeps only in-frame clones here, not all; method: immunoSEQ multiplex PCR. The sample has approximately 2.3 million clones, roughly 93% seen once. The material sequenced was naive CD4+ T cells from PBMCs. These receptors originate from a man aged 18-30 years in good health. Some clones in this sample may be carry-over from other donors' samples. Each CDR3 is given with its conserved first and last residue. A D gene is named only where the DNA matches it firmly. Size is stated for part of the rows, as once, few or many counts, or as a class when the clone is expanded.

clone_size	j_call	d_call	v_call	cdr3_nt	cdr3_aa
NA	TRBJ2-3	NA	TRBV4-2	TGTGCCAGCAGCCAGGGATCTAGGGGGAGGTCAGATACGCAGTATTTT	CASSQGSRGRSDTQYF
NA	TRBJ2-7	NA	TRBV7-2	TGTGCCAGCAGCTTGGGGTATCAGCTGGAGCAGTACTTC	CASSLGYQLEQYF
NA	TRBJ2-3	NA	TRBV2	TGTGCCAGCAGCCTACTAGTTAGCACAGATACGCAGTATTTT	CASSLLVSTDTQYF
NA	TRBJ1-4	NA	TRBV28	TGTGCCAGCAGCCCTCCGGGCCCCAATGAAAAACTGTTTTTT	CASSPPGPNEKLFF
NA	TRBJ2-7	NA	TRBV18	TGTGCCAGCTCACCGCAACCAGGGGCTGCCTACGAGCAGTACTTC	CASSPQPGAAYEQYF
NA	TRBJ1-2	NA	TRBV7-6	TGTGCCAGCAGGTCCGGGACGGACTATGGCTACACCTTC	CASRSGTDYGYTF
NA	TRBJ2-2	NA	TRBV19	TGTGCCAGTAGTGCTTGGGACACGAACACCGGGGAGCTGTTTTTT	CASSAWDTNTGELFF
NA	TRBJ1-2	NA	TRBV28	TGTGCCAGCAGGGGACCGAACAGGCTTAACTATGGCTACACCTTC	CASRGPNRLNYGYTF
NA	TRBJ1-5	NA	TRBV4-1	TGCGCCAGCAGCCGATCCCACGGGTTTCAGCCCCAGCATTTT	CASSRSHGFQPQHF
NA	TRBJ2-5	NA	TRBV30	TGTGCCTGGAGGGGACTGAGGGGGGCCCAGTACTTC	CAWRGLRGAQYF
NA	TRBJ2-7	NA	TRBV28	TGTGCCAGCAGTCCAATACTAGGGATTACGTTGGAGCAGTACTTC	CASSPILGITLEQYF
NA	TRBJ2-1	TRBD2	TRBV4-1	TGCGCCAGCAGCTTCCAAGCGGGGGGTCCGGACGAGCAGTTCTTC	CASSFQAGGPDEQFF
once	TRBJ2-7	NA	TRBV6-1	TGTGCCAGCAGTGAAAGGGTCAGCTCCTACGAGCAGTACTTC	CASSERVSSYEQYF
NA	TRBJ1-1	NA	TRBV13	TGTGCCAGCAGCAATCAGGGCCGCCGCACTGAAGCTTTCTTT	CASSNQGRRTEAFF
NA	TRBJ2-2	NA	TRBV14	TGTGCCAGCAGGCCCAACACGGTCGGGGAGCTGTTTTTT	CASRPNTVGELFF
NA	TRBJ2-6	TRBD1	TRBV29-1	TGCAGCGTTGTCGGTGGAACCGGGACAGGAGGCTCTGGGGCCAACGTCCTGACTTTC	CSVVGGTGTGGSGANVLTF
NA	TRBJ2-1	TRBD1	TRBV28	TGTGCCAGCAGTTTTATTATCGTGGGGACAGGGCGAGGGGGGAATGAGCAGTTCTTC	CASSFIIVGTGRGGNEQFF
NA	TRBJ2-7	TRBD2	TRBV11-2	TGTGCCAGCACCAAAGGGGGACTAGCAGACAACTCCTACGAGCAGTACTTC	CASTKGGLADNSYEQYF
NA	TRBJ1-4	NA	TRBV5-4	TGTGCCAGCAGCTTACAGGGCCGGACTAATGAAAAACTGTTTTTT	CASSLQGRTNEKLFF
NA	TRBJ2-1	TRBD1	TRBV10-3	TGTGCCATCACTGACAGGGATTACAATGAGCAGTTCTTC	CAITDRDYNEQFF
NA	TRBJ2-5	TRBD1	TRBV18	TGTGCCAGCTCACCGCAGGGGGTTCGGCAAGAGACCCAGTACTTC	CASSPQGVRQETQYF
NA	TRBJ1-1	NA	TRBV9	TGTGCCAGCAGCCCCTTCGTAGGCGACACTGAAGCTTTCTTT	CASSPFVGDTEAFF
NA	TRBJ1-5	TRBD1	TRBV7-9	TGTGCCAGCAGCTTAGGACAGGGGGCCGGGAGCAATCAGCCCCAGCATTTT	CASSLGQGAGSNQPQHF
NA	TRBJ2-7	NA	TRBV11-2	TGTGCCAGCAGCTTAGCCAGGGCCTACGAGCAGTACTTC	CASSLARAYEQYF
NA	TRBJ2-7	NA	TRBV19	TGTGCCAGTAGTATATTGGCAGGGTCCGAGCAGTACTTC	CASSILAGSEQYF
NA	TRBJ2-7	TRBD1	TRBV5-1	TGCGCCAGCAGCTTTCTACCCGGGACAGGGGGCATCGAGCAGTACTTC	CASSFLPGTGGIEQYF
NA	TRBJ2-5	TRBD1	TRBV5-6	TGTGCCAGCAGCTTGTTCCGACAGGGGGGTGAGACCCAGTACTTC	CASSLFRQGGETQYF
NA	TRBJ2-3	NA	TRBV7-8	TGTGCCAGCAGCTTCATTTCAGTTGGGTCAGATACGCAGTATTTT	CASSFISVGSDTQYF
NA	TRBJ1-5	NA	TRBV7-9	TGTGCCAGCAGCTTAGACTGGGGAGGGAATCAGCCCCAGCATTTT	CASSLDWGGNQPQHF
NA	TRBJ2-1	NA	TRBV28	TGTGCCAGCGCCGAGTTAGGGTCCTACAATGAGCAGTTCTTC	CASAELGSYNEQFF
NA	TRBJ2-5	TRBD2	TRBV5-1	TGCGCCAGCAGCTTGGTGGGACTAGCGGGAGTTAGGGGAGAGACCCAGTACTTC	CASSLVGLAGVRGETQYF
NA	TRBJ1-1	NA	TRBV30	TGTGCCTGGAGTAAAGGCCGGGGGGCTGAAGCTTTCTTT	CAWSKGRGAEAFF
NA	TRBJ2-5	TRBD2	TRBV14	TGTGCCAGCAGCACTCGACTAGCGGGATACGTGACCCAGTACTTC	CASSTRLAGYVTQYF
NA	TRBJ1-1	NA	TRBV2	TGTGCCAGCAGTAGTCAGGGGCCCCTGAACACTGAAGCTTTCTTT	CASSSQGPLNTEAFF
NA	TRBJ1-4	TRBD1	TRBV6-1	TGTGCCAGCAGGGAAAGAGGGGGACAGAGTAATGAAAAACTGTTTTTT	CASRERGGQSNEKLFF
NA	TRBJ2-2	TRBD2	TRBV6-1	TGTGCCAGCAGTGAAACTAGCGGGAACACCGGGGAGCTGTTTTTT	CASSETSGNTGELFF
NA	TRBJ2-1	TRBD2	TRBV7-9	TGTGCCAGCAGCGATCCAACTAGCGGGAGGGCCCTTCCCTACAATGAGCAGTTCTTC	CASSDPTSGRALPYNEQFF
NA	TRBJ1-6	NA	TRBV29-1	TGCAGCGTTGAAGAAGAGGGGAATTCACCCCTCCACTTT	CSVEEEGNSPLHF
NA	TRBJ2-7	NA	TRBV6-1	TGTGCCAGCCAAGAGGGGGGGCGAGGGTCCTACGAGCAGTACTTC	CASQEGGRGSYEQYF
NA	TRBJ2-3	NA	TRBV5-5	TGTGCCAGCAGGACGGCAAGCACAGATACGCAGTATTTT	CASRTASTDTQYF
NA	TRBJ2-6	TRBD1	TRBV7-3	TGTGCCAGCAGGATAAACCGGGACAGCCTCTCTGGGGCCAACGTCCTGACTTTC	CASRINRDSLSGANVLTF
NA	TRBJ2-1	NA	TRBV7-3	TGTGCCAGCAGCTCCTATGGACTCAGCTCCTACAATGAGCAGTTCTTC	CASSSYGLSSYNEQFF
NA	TRBJ2-1	NA	TRBV7-9	TGTGCCAGCAGCTTAGTGGGTCTAGCGGGGACAGGGCAGTTCTTC	CASSLVGLAGTGQFF
NA	TRBJ2-3	NA	TRBV15	TGTGCCACCAGCAGTGAGGGCCGAGATACGCAGTATTTT	CATSSEGRDTQYF
NA	TRBJ1-1	NA	TRBV5-1	TGCGCCAGCAGCTCTCCCACAGGGTCGGGTACTGAAGCTTTCTTT	CASSSPTGSGTEAFF
once	TRBJ2-1	NA	TRBV30	TGTGCCTGGAGTTCTGTGGGTGAGCAGTTCTTC	CAWSSVGEQFF
NA	TRBJ1-2	NA	TRBV6-4	TGTGCCAGCAGTGACGGCCACTATGGCTACACCTTC	CASSDGHYGYTF
NA	TRBJ2-7	TRBD1	TRBV6-5	TGTGCCAGCAGGTCGACAGGGAGCTCCTACGAGCAGTACTTC	CASRSTGSSYEQYF
NA	TRBJ1-5	TRBD1	TRBV30	TGTGCCTGGAGTTCCTGGACAGGGGGACAGCCCCAGCATTTT	CAWSSWTGGQPQHF
NA	TRBJ1-1	TRBD1	TRBV2	TGTGCCAGCAGTGAAATGACAGGGTACACTGAAGCTTTCTTT	CASSEMTGYTEAFF
NA	TRBJ2-7	NA	TRBV5-1	TGCGCCAGCAGCTTGGGCGGGGTTTCCTACGAGCAGTACTTC	CASSLGGVSYEQYF